This T cell receptor beta chain appears in the sequencing data of a study of identifying expanded T cells in peripheral blood. The CDR3 covers 15 residues. Findings and caveats of the study: Over around two and four weeks, about 15 and 19 clones changed, versus roughly 1.1 between replicates. Across healthy donors, higher total template counts meant significantly greater roughly 2-week count variance.

The data were produced by immunoSEQ multiplex PCR, yet TCRdb's version contains in-frame clones alone and is incomplete. Among about 52,000 clones listed, 65% to 90% were seen once. About this clone itself: Antigen: not known.

The specimen sequenced was blood. The receptor was isolated from a person between 18 and 70 years old in good health. V usage is TRBV21-1 and J usage is TRBJ2-1; the table's D call of TRBD2 was not tested on the DNA. TRBV21-1 is classified as a pseudogene. Here the CDR3 reads CASSKTSGTRDEQFF. CDR3 nucleotides: TGTGCCAGCAGCAAGACTTCCGGGACTAGGGATGAGCAGTTCTTC.